The 29 T cell receptor beta chains below come from one sample, sequenced in a study of cytomegalovirus exposure and HLA in healthy donors. The primer mix had 60 Vbeta and 13 Jbeta primers. Sequencing used immunoSEQ multiplex PCR; TCRdb keeps in-frame clones, though not all of them. The sample consists of approximately 160,000 clones, about four fifths of them appearing once. The sample taken for sequencing was PBMCs. The receptors were gathered from a girl aged 5 to 17 in good health and CMV-seropositive.

This chain connects TRBV7-2 to TRBJ1-2; 7 nucleotides line up with TRBD1. The germline gives CDR1 SGHTA, CDR2 FQGNSA. Trimming cost V 9 bases and J 4 bases; bases outside gene matches: 8. CDR3 length equals 13 residues. The DNA of the CDR3 is TGTGCCAGGGAACGGAAGGGGGCCTATGGCTACACCTTC. Residues: CARERKGAYGYTF. Supplemented by reference TRBV7-2 and TRBJ1-2, the full variable domain reads GAGVSQSPSNKVTEKGKDVELRCDPISGHTALYWYRQSLGQGLEFLIYFQGNSAPDKSGLPSDRFSAERTGGSVSTLTIQRTQQEDSAVYLCARERKGAYGYTFGSGTRLTVV.

The chain recombines TRBV7-6 with TRBJ2-3, with 10 bases that match TRBD2. V shed 5 bases, J shed 2 bases, and the junction held 13 bases outside the gene matches. This CDR3 spans 18 amino acids. Germline V gene data show CDR1 as SGHVS and CDR2 as FNYEAQ. The DNA of the CDR3 is TGTGCCAGCAGCCCGGGGGGCCTAGCGGGGGATATCACAGATACGCAGTATTTT. This sequence encodes CASSPGGLAGDITDTQYF.

This chain links TRBV5-1 with TRBJ2-5, with 9 bases lining up with TRBD1. The CDR3 is made up of 15 amino acids. Germline CDR1 and CDR2: SGHRS and YFSETQ. The trim removed 7 bases at V and 7 bases at J, leaving 14 bases unmatched. The CDR3 bases are TGCGCCAGCTGTAGGACAGGGGCGGATGGTGGGACCCAGTACTTC. As protein: CASCRTGADGGTQYF.

V usage is TRBV14 and J usage is TRBJ1-2; TRBD1 matches at 7 bases. Germline values: CDR1 SGHDN, CDR2 FVKESK. The CDR3 is 13 amino acids. V shed 0 bases and J 5 bases; nucleotides not matched to a gene: 0. For the CDR3, the DNA is TGTGCCAGCAGCCAAGAGACAGGGTATGGCTACACCTTC. This translates into CASSQETGYGYTF.

The rearrangement joins TRBV29-1 to TRBJ1-1; maybe TRBD1 (5 bases). Germline loops: CDR1 SQVTM, CDR2 ANQGSEA. CDR3 length: 14 amino acids. V lost 2 bases and J 1 base, leaving 11 bases between the germline ends. The CDR3 nucleotides are TGCAGCGTTGAATCGGGCAGGGAGAACACTGAAGCTTTCTTT. This sequence encodes CSVESGRENTEAFF.

With regard to this clone: The sample holds other DNA sequences that translate to the same CDR3. CDR3 nucleotides: TGTGCCAGCAGTTCATCCGGGTCTCTTCCTATGGAGGGCTACACCTTC. Translation: CASSSSGSLPMEGYTF. The gene calls are TRBV27 and TRBJ1-2, with no clear D. Germline CDR1 is MNHEY and CDR2 is SMNVEV (reference sequence). The CDR3 spans 16 residues. The germline V and J ends were trimmed by 4 bases and 8 bases, with 23 bases remaining between them.

V usage is TRBV5-1 and J usage is TRBJ2-2; D unclear. Germline lookup yields CDR1 SGHRS and CDR2 YFSETQ. Trimming removed 5 bases from V and 0 bases from J, with 5 bases in between. This CDR3 comprises 13 residues. CDR3 in amino acids: CASSPANTGELFF. Written as DNA, the CDR3 is TGCGCCAGCAGTCCCGCGAACACCGGGGAGCTGTTTTTT.

The chain recombines TRBV5-6 with TRBJ1-6; D may be TRBD1 (5 bases). V lost 0 bases, J lost 6 bases, and 10 bases lay in between. The germline CDR1 and CDR2 sequences are SGHDT and YYEEEE. The CDR3 is 15 amino acids. CDR3 in amino acids: CASSLGQGLNSPLHF. The CDR3 DNA reads as TGTGCCAGCAGCTTGGGGCAGGGACTTAATTCACCCCTCCACTTT. The full variable domain, with the rest looked up from reference TRBV5-6 and TRBJ1-6, is DAGVTQSPTHLIKTRGQQVTLRCSPKSGHDTVSWYQQALGQGPQFIFQYYEEEERQRGNFPDRFSGHQFPNYSSELNVNALLLGDSALYLCASSLGQGLNSPLHFGNGTRLTVT.

V usage is TRBV7-9 and J usage is TRBJ1-2; no clear D. The germline V and J ends were trimmed by 4 bases and 5 bases, with 11 bases remaining between them. CDR1 and CDR2 (germline): SEHNR, FQNEAQ (reference sequence). The CDR3 is made up of 13 amino acids. The CDR3 reads CASSSRGAYGYTF. CDR3 bases: TGTGCCAGCAGCTCTAGAGGCGCGTATGGCTACACCTTC.

V gene TRBV5-3 combines with J gene TRBJ1-2; no clear D. TRBV5-3 belongs to the ORF category, with a function that is uncertain. The V end lost 4 bases, the J end lost 6 bases, and 16 bases lay between the germline ends. This CDR3 is built from 14 residues. CDR3 in DNA: TGTGCCAGAAGCCTCCGGGGTCTTCCCCATGGCTACACCTTC. As protein: CARSLRGLPHGYTF.

The chain links TRBV2 to TRBJ2-1, with 7 bases fitting TRBD2. Germline values: CDR1 SNHLY, CDR2 FYNNEI. V dropped 6 bases and J dropped 9; count of bases not matched to a gene: 8. There are 13 residues in the CDR3. The CDR3 loop reads CASRSLAASEQFF. CDR3 coding DNA: TGTGCCAGCAGGTCTCTAGCGGCCAGTGAGCAGTTCTTC. Based on the CDR3 plus reference TRBV2 and TRBJ2-1, the full variable domain is EPEVTQTPSHQVTQMGQEVILRCVPISNHLYFYWYRQILGQKVEFLVSFYNNEISEKSEIFDDQFSVERPDGSNFTLKIRSTKLEDSAMYFCASRSLAASEQFFGPGTRLTVL.

The chain employs TRBV5-5 and TRBJ2-5; 13 bases align to TRBD2. J lost 5 bases, V lost 4 bases, and 8 bases had no gene match. This CDR3 comprises 16 residues. Germline V gene lookup returns CDR1 SGHKS and CDR2 YYEKEE (reference sequence). The CDR3 bases are TGTGCCAGCAGCACTAGCGGGGGGGCCCTCCCGGAGACCCAGTACTTC. This sequence encodes CASSTSGGALPETQYF.

This clone was observed a single time. The V call is TRBV5-1, the J call TRBJ1-3; tentative D call: TRBD1 (6 bases). Trimming left V 4 bases short and J 0 bases short, with 11 bases between. The CDR3 covers 15 residues. Germline V gives CDR1 SGHRS, CDR2 YFSETQ. In DNA, the CDR3 is TGCGCCAGCAGCCCGGGACAATACTCTGGAAACACCATATATTTT. Translating it yields CASSPGQYSGNTIYF.

The rearrangement joins TRBV18 to TRBJ1-3; possible D gene TRBD1, 6 bases. Germline CDR1 and CDR2: KGHSH and LQKENI. Trimming left V 3 bases short and J 2 bases short, with 14 bases between. The CDR3 consists of 16 residues. For the CDR3, the DNA is TGTGCCAGCTCACCTAGACAGGAAATAACTGGAAACACCATATATTTT. Its translation is CASSPRQEITGNTIYF.

The V call is TRBV4-1, the J call TRBJ1-1, with D unclear. CDR3 size: 15 residues. Trimming took 3 bases from V and 5 from J, leaving 16 bases between them. Germline CDR1 is MGHRA and CDR2 is YSYEKL. The CDR3 sequence: CASSQLSPRRTEAFF. The CDR3 nucleotides read TGCGCCAGCAGCCAGTTGAGTCCCCGCAGGACTGAAGCTTTCTTT.

The chain recombines TRBV7-9 with TRBJ1-1; D not resolved. Trimming removed 8 bases from V and 2 bases from J, with 12 bases in between. The CDR3 is 13 residues long. Germline V gene sequence: CDR1 SEHNR, CDR2 FQNEAQ (reference sequence). CDR3 sequence reads: CASGPGINTEAFF. Written as DNA, the CDR3 is TGTGCCAGCGGGCCCGGGATTAACACTGAAGCTTTCTTT.

V is TRBV6-5 and J is TRBJ2-7; the match to TRBD2 covers 7 bases. Trimming removed 6 bases from V and 3 bases from J; junction bases left unmatched: 2. CDR1 and CDR2 (germline): MNHEY, SVGAGI. The CDR3 is 12 residues long. For the CDR3, the DNA is TGTGCCAGCAGGGGGAGGGGCTACGAGCAGTACTTC. It specifies CASRGRGYEQYF.

The CDR3 sequence: CASRLAGGPETQYF. As DNA, the CDR3 is TGTGCCAGCAGATTAGCGGGGGGGCCGGAGACCCAGTACTTC. This chain uses TRBV5-6 with TRBJ2-5; 11 bases line up with TRBD2. With V trimmed by 5 bases and J by 5 bases, 5 bases remained unmatched. The CDR3 consists of 14 residues. CDR1 is SGHDT and CDR2 is YYEEEE in the germline V gene.

This chain joins TRBV18 and TRBJ2-7, with unresolved D. V gave up 0 bases and J gave up 0 bases, with 6 bases separating them. The germline V gene encodes CDR1 KGHSH and CDR2 LQKENI. CDR3 length equals 14 residues. The CDR3 bases are TGTGCCAGCTCACCACCGTCCAACTCCTACGAGCAGTACTTC. Protein product: CASSPPSNSYEQYF.

The chain employs TRBV7-9 and TRBJ1-6, with D possibly being TRBD1 (5 bases). Germline V gene sequence: CDR1 SEHNR, CDR2 FQNEAQ (reference sequence). Trimming pared 5 bases from V and 6 bases from J, leaving 17 bases between. CDR3 length: 16 amino acids. The CDR3 sequence: CASSPSLGGFNSPLHF. The CDR3 DNA follows: TGTGCCAGCAGCCCGAGCCTGGGGGGTTTTAATTCACCCCTCCACTTT.

With respect to this clone: Other DNA sequences in this specimen translate into the identical CDR3. The chain employs TRBV27 and TRBJ1-5; perhaps TRBD1 as D (5 bases). V was trimmed by 2 bases and J by 2 bases, leaving 7 bases between them. The V gene's germline CDR1 is MNHEY and CDR2 SMNVEV (reference sequence). This CDR3 region has 14 residues. DNA of the CDR3: TGTGCCAGCAGTTTAGGAGGGGGCAATCAGCCCCAGCATTTT. This encodes CASSLGGGNQPQHF.

This sequence joins TRBV28 and TRBJ2-7, with TRBD1 matching 9 bases. Germline CDR1 reads MDHEN; CDR2 reads SYDVKM. The CDR3 sequence is 14 residues long. J gave up 7 bases and V 4 bases, and 8 bases lay outside the gene matches. The CDR3 sequence: CASSSQGARDEQYF. Here the CDR3 DNA reads TGTGCCAGCAGTTCACAGGGGGCCAGGGATGAGCAGTACTTC.

This clone was picked up one time. The CDR3 sequence: CASSVEGQGANVLTF. As DNA, the CDR3 is TGCGCCAGCAGCGTAGAGGGACAGGGGGCCAACGTCCTGACTTTC. The rearrangement links TRBV5-1 to TRBJ2-6; 7 bases match TRBD1. Germline V gives CDR1 SGHRS, CDR2 YFSETQ. V lost 4 bases to trimming and J lost 4 bases; unmatched junction nucleotides: 5. There are 15 residues in the CDR3.

This chain uses TRBV5-6 with TRBJ2-2, with 8 bases lining up with TRBD1. The CDR3 totals 15 residues. Unmatched junction bases numbered 5, after V lost 2 bases and J lost 5 bases. Germline V gene lookup returns CDR1 SGHDT and CDR2 YYEEEE. The DNA of the CDR3 is TGTGCCAGCAGCTTCCGGACAGGGAGGACCGGGGAGCTGTTTTTT. Translation: CASSFRTGRTGELFF.

V and J are TRBV4-1 and TRBJ2-1; tentatively, D is TRBD1 (5 bases). Trimming removed 4 bases at V and 7 bases at J, with 17 bases between. Per germline, CDR1 MGHRA and CDR2 YSYEKL. CDR3 length equals 15 residues. CDR3 bases: TGCGCCAGCAGCCCTGACAGCCGTATGGGGAATGAGCAGTTCTTC. Translation: CASSPDSRMGNEQFF.

This chain joins TRBV19 and TRBJ1-2, with a possible D match to TRBD1 (5 bases). The CDR3 spans 14 residues. Trimming removed 4 bases from V and 7 bases from J, with 16 bases in between. CDR1 and CDR2 (germline): LNHDA, SQIVND (reference sequence). The CDR3 DNA follows: TGTGCCAGTAGTAAGGCGATTGGGGCCCTTGGCTACACCTTC. The encoded protein is CASSKAIGALGYTF.

V is TRBV11-2 and J is TRBJ2-1, with D perhaps matching TRBD1 (6 bases). The CDR3 length is 11 residues. CDR1 and CDR2 (germline): SGHAT, FQNNGV. Trimming took 7 bases from V and 8 from J, leaving 9 bases between them. The CDR3 here is CASKGGYEQFF. The CDR3 DNA reads as TGTGCCAGCAAAGGGGGATATGAGCAGTTCTTC.

The rearrangement uses TRBV5-6 and TRBJ2-5, with 8 positions matching TRBD1. CDR1 and CDR2 from the germline V gene are SGHDT and YYEEEE. The CDR3 has 16 residues. Trimming took 0 bases from V and 3 from J; bases not matched to a gene: 7. The CDR3 spells CASSLGQGASKETQYF. Written as DNA, the CDR3 is TGTGCCAGCAGCTTGGGGCAGGGGGCTTCCAAAGAGACCCAGTACTTC.

The chain uses TRBV4-1 and TRBJ2-1; 8 nucleotides match TRBD1. This CDR3 has 14 residues. The junction had 5 bases not matched to a gene; V was cut back by 0 bases and J by 10 bases. Looked up from germline, CDR1 is MGHRA and CDR2 is YSYEKL. The CDR3 DNA follows: TGCGCCAGCAGCCAAGACCACGGGGACAGGGAGCAGTTCTTC. Amino acids: CASSQDHGDREQFF.